The rows below give T cell receptor beta chains drawn from one sample of a study of graft-versus-host responses after intestinal transplantation. The protocol was immunoSEQ multiplex PCR, while the TCRdb copy is restricted to in-frame clones and leaves out a portion. The sample has 55,000 to 70,000 clones, about 93% seen once. Sequences were derived from PBMCs, sampled roughly 120 days after intestinal transplantation. All receptors come from a human patient who received an intestinal transplant, so some T cells may come from the graft donor. Each CDR3 is given with its conserved first and last residue. D genes are given only for firm matches. The size of a clone is reported for some rows only, either as once, few or many, or as a class for expanded clones.

-	TRBJ2-1	-	TRBV7-7	TGTGCTATCGAGACGGCCTACAATGAGCAGTTCTTC	CAIETAYNEQFF
-	TRBJ1-1	-	TRBV5-1	TGCGCCAGCAGCTCCAGGGGCCTGAACACTGAAGCTTTCTTT	CASSSRGLNTEAFF
TRBD1	TRBJ1-3	-	TRBV18	TGTGCCAGCTCGCCAACAGGGGACGTCTCTGGAAACACCATATATTTT	CASSPTGDVSGNTIYF
-	TRBJ1-3	-	TRBV14	TGTGCCAGCAGCCAAGTCAGATACAGCCCCGGAAACACCATATATTTT	CASSQVRYSPGNTIYF
-	TRBJ1-5	-	TRBV5-6	TGTGCCAGCAGCTTTGGGTATAGCAATCAGCCCCAGCATTTT	CASSFGYSNQPQHF
TRBD1	TRBJ2-7	-	TRBV28	TGTGCCAGCAGCCCAAGACAGGGCTCCACCGAGCAGTACTTC	CASSPRQGSTEQYF
-	TRBJ1-5	-	TRBV28	TGTGCCAGCAGCCTACCGTCGGAGTCCAGTGTGGGCCAGAATCAACCCCAGCATTTT	CASSLPSESSVGQNQPQHF
TRBD1	TRBJ1-2	-	TRBV5-1	TGCGCCAGCAGCTTAGAAGGACAGGCCTATGGCTACACCTTC	CASSLEGQAYGYTF
-	TRBJ2-5	-	TRBV4-1	TGCGCCAGCAGCCAAGATACAGGGACGGAGACCCAGTACTTC	CASSQDTGTETQYF
TRBD1	TRBJ2-7	-	TRBV19	TGTGCCAGTAGTAGGACAGGGGGCTCCTTGGGCGAGCAGTACTTC	CASSRTGGSLGEQYF
-	TRBJ1-1	-	TRBV28	TGTGCCAGCAGTCTCCCCCGGACGGGGAACACTGAAGCTTTCTTT	CASSLPRTGNTEAFF
TRBD2	TRBJ2-1	-	TRBV4-1	TGCGCCAGCAGCCCTCTGACTAGCGGGTACTCATTAGGGAATGAGCAGTTCTTC	CASSPLTSGYSLGNEQFF
TRBD2	TRBJ2-7	-	TRBV15	TGTGCCACCAGCCCTCGGCGGGAGTCTTCCTACGAGCAGTACTTC	CATSPRRESSYEQYF
-	TRBJ2-7	-	TRBV7-2	TGTGCCAGCAGCTTAGCGGGTCCTTACTACGAGCAGTACTTC	CASSLAGPYYEQYF
-	TRBJ2-7	-	TRBV4-1	TGCGCCAGCAGCAGGGTGGGCTCCTACGAGCAGTACTTC	CASSRVGSYEQYF
-	TRBJ1-1	-	TRBV20-1	TGCAGTGCCCAGGAGTACACTGAAGCTTTCTTT	CSAQEYTEAFF
-	TRBJ1-2	-	TRBV18	TGTGCCAGCTCTCAGGACAGCCCATATGGCTACACCTTC	CASSQDSPYGYTF
-	TRBJ2-1	once	TRBV2	TGTGCCAGCAGTGAGGTTAGGGCTAGCTCCTACAATGAGCAGTTCTTC	CASSEVRASSYNEQFF
-	TRBJ1-2	-	TRBV7-2	TGTGCCAGCAGCTTAGCATCGTCCTATGGCTACACCTTC	CASSLASSYGYTF
-	TRBJ1-4	few	TRBV2	TGTGCCAGCACTCCGGGTCTTAATGAAAAACTGTTTTTT	CASTPGLNEKLFF
-	TRBJ1-5	-	TRBV28	TGTGCCAGCAGTCCCGGGGGGGATAGCAATCAGCCCCAGCATTTT	CASSPGGDSNQPQHF
-	TRBJ2-1	-	TRBV27	TGTGCCAGCAGTTTACTCAATGAGCAGTTCTTC	CASSLLNEQFF
-	TRBJ2-3	-	TRBV7-6	TGTGCCAGCAGCTTACAGAGGGTGTCCGCGCAGTATTTT	CASSLQRVSAQYF
-	TRBJ2-3	-	TRBV27	TGTGCCAGGTGGGGGAAGGACACAGATACGCAGTATTTT	CARWGKDTDTQYF
-	TRBJ1-5	-	TRBV2	TGTGCCAGCAGTGAAGGCTTCTATAGCAATCAGCCCCAGCATTTT	CASSEGFYSNQPQHF
TRBD2	TRBJ2-3	-	TRBV4-2	TGTGCCAGCAGACCCCTAGCGGGAGTAAGGGATACGCAGTATTTT	CASRPLAGVRDTQYF
-	TRBJ2-1	once	TRBV7-8	TGTGCCAGCAGCTACAGGGACCCTAGGAATGAGCAGTTCTTC	CASSYRDPRNEQFF
TRBD1	TRBJ1-5	once	TRBV4-2	TGTGCCAGCAGCCAAGATTTTGGTGGGAGGGGGCCTCAGCCCCAGCATTTT	CASSQDFGGRGPQPQHF
-	TRBJ1-6	-	TRBV9	TGTGCCAGCAGCGTAGCAGGGGACGGTAATTCACCCCTCCACTTT	CASSVAGDGNSPLHF
-	TRBJ2-3	-	TRBV21-1	TGTGCCAGCAGCAAAGTTGGGGGCACAGATACGCAGTATTTT	CASSKVGGTDTQYF
-	TRBJ1-5	-	TRBV7-9	TGTGCCAGCAGCTTAACTGAGGCAGGGGGCAATCAGCCCCAGCATTTT	CASSLTEAGGNQPQHF
TRBD1	TRBJ2-7	-	TRBV25-1	TGTGCCAGCAGTACCCGGACAGGTAGGGACGAGCAGTACTTC	CASSTRTGRDEQYF
-	TRBJ2-2	-	TRBV7-2	TGTGCCAGCAGCTGGTGGCGGAGAGAGACCGGGGAGCTGTTTTTT	CASSWWRRETGELFF
-	TRBJ2-1	-	TRBV21-1	TGTGCCAGCAGCAAAGGAGGAACCGATGAGCAGTTCTTC	CASSKGGTDEQFF
-	TRBJ2-5	-	TRBV19	TGTGCCAGTAGTCTCCGGGACACAAGGCAAGAGACCCAGTACTTC	CASSLRDTRQETQYF
-	TRBJ2-7	-	TRBV13	TGTGCCAGCAGCTTAGGCCACCACGAGCAGTACTTC	CASSLGHHEQYF
-	TRBJ2-7	-	TRBV21-1	TGTGCCAGCAGCAACCCCTCCCCGGGACAGGACTCCTACGAGCAGTACTTC	CASSNPSPGQDSYEQYF
TRBD2	TRBJ2-7	-	TRBV4-1	TGCGCCAGCAGCCACCAGGGACTAGATCCCTACGAGCAGTACTTC	CASSHQGLDPYEQYF
TRBD1	TRBJ1-1	-	TRBV11-2	TGTGCCAGCAGCTCTCAGGGGGCGGCCACTGAAGCTTTCTTT	CASSSQGAATEAFF
TRBD1	TRBJ2-3	-	TRBV5-1	TGCGCCAGCAGCCTGGACAGGGGCACAGATACGCAGTATTTT	CASSLDRGTDTQYF
-	TRBJ1-3	-	TRBV19	TGTGCCAGTAGTATAAGGTTCGCAGGAGTCTCTGGAAACACCATATATTTT	CASSIRFAGVSGNTIYF
-	TRBJ2-7	-	TRBV19	TGTGCCAGTAGTCTCCGAGGGTGGAACGAGCAGTACTTC	CASSLRGWNEQYF
-	TRBJ1-4	-	TRBV11-3	TGTGCCAGCAGCTTAAGCCCCAGGGCAACTAATGAAAAACTGTTTTTT	CASSLSPRATNEKLFF
-	TRBJ1-2	-	TRBV20-1	TGCAGTGCTAGGGACGGCGGCTACACCTTC	CSARDGGYTF
TRBD2	TRBJ2-7	-	TRBV27	TGTGCCAGCAGTTTCCCCACTAGCGGGAGGTACGAGCAGTACTTC	CASSFPTSGRYEQYF
-	TRBJ1-5	once	TRBV5-6	TGTGCCAGCAGCTCCATGACATCCTATCAGCCCCAGCATTTT	CASSSMTSYQPQHF
TRBD2	TRBJ2-3	-	TRBV5-4	TGTGCCAGCAGCGAACGACTAGCGGCCATAGATACGCAGTATTTT	CASSERLAAIDTQYF
TRBD2	TRBJ2-1	-	TRBV5-6	TGTGCCAGCAGCTTGCCTAGCGGGGGTGTTAGGGGTGAGCAGTTCTTC	CASSLPSGGVRGEQFF
-	TRBJ1-1	-	TRBV19	TGTGCCAGTAGTATCGATGGAGGACAGATGAACACTGAAGCTTTCTTT	CASSIDGGQMNTEAFF
-	TRBJ2-5	-	TRBV7-9	TGTGCCAGCAGCACCCGCCACAACCAAGAGACCCAGTACTTC	CASSTRHNQETQYF
-	TRBJ1-1	-	TRBV6-5	TGTGCCAGCAGTTACTCTGCAGGGGCAAACACTGAAGCTTTCTTT	CASSYSAGANTEAFF
TRBD1	TRBJ1-1	-	TRBV7-8	TGTGCCAGCAGCCCGCGGACCGGGACAGGGTTGGGGACTGAAGCTTTCTTT	CASSPRTGTGLGTEAFF
-	TRBJ2-3	-	TRBV28	TGTGCCAGCAGCCAATGGGAGGAAGATACGCAGTATTTT	CASSQWEEDTQYF
-	TRBJ2-7	-	TRBV7-8	TGTGCCAGCAGCTTAGTCATTAGCGTCACGCTGGGAGAGCAGTACTTC	CASSLVISVTLGEQYF
TRBD1	TRBJ2-2	-	TRBV6-5	TGTGCCACCCGACAGGGCCCCACCGGGGAGCTGTTTTTT	CATRQGPTGELFF
-	TRBJ1-1	-	TRBV19	TGTGCCAGTAGTATAAGGCAGCTGAACACTGAAGCTTTCTTT	CASSIRQLNTEAFF